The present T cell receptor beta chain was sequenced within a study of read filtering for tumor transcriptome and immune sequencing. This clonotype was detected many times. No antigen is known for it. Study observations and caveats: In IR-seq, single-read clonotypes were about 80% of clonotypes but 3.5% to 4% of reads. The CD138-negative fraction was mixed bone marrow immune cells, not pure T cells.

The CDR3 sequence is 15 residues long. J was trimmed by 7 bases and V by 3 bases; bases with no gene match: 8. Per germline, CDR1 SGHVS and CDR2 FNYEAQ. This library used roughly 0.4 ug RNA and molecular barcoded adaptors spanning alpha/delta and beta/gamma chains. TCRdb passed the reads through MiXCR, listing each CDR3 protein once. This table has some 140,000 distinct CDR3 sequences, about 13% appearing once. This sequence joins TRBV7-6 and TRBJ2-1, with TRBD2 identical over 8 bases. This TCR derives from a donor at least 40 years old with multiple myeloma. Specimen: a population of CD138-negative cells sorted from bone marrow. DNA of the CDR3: TGTGCCAGCAGCTTTCGGAGCGGGAGCCGGAATGAGCAGTTCTTC. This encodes CASSFRSGSRNEQFF.